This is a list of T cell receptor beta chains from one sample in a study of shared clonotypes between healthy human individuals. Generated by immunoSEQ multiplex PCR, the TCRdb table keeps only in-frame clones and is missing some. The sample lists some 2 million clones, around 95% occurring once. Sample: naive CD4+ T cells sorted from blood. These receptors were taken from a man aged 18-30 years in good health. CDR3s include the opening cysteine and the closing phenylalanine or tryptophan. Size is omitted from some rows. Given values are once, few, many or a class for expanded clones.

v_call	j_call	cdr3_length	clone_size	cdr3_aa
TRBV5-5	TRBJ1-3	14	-	CASHGPISGNTIYF
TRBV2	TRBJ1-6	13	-	CASIRDSGSPLHF
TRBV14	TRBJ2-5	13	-	CASRRTVQETQYF
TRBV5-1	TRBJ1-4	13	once	CASSLGGGEKLFF
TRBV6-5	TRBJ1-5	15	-	CASRDSFLSNQPQHF
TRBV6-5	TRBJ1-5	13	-	CASRAGGNQPQHF
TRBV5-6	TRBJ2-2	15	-	CASSLYAAVTGELFF
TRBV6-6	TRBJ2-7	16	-	CASRKPGAGGVWEQYF
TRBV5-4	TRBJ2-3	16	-	CASSLPGIGSTDTQYF
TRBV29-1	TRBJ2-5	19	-	CSVEGLTLPRDWYQETQYF
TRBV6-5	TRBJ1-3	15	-	CASLDGQGAGNTIYF
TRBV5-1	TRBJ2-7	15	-	CASSGTSGSFYEQYF
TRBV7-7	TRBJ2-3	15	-	CASSLGDTATDTQYF
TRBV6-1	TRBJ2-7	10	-	CASRWDEQYF
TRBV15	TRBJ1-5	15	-	CATSGRQGGNQPQHF
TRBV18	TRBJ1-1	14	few	CASSPNRMNTEAFF
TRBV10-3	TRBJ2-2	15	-	CAISVGVANTGELFF
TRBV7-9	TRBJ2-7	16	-	CASSPPETGPSYEQYF
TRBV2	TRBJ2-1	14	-	CASGTGPTGNEQFF
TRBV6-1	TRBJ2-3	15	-	CASSKGQVNTDTQYF
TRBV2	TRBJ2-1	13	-	CASSESWSDEQFF
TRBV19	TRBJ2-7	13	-	CASSPKVSGEQYF
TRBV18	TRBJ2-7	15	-	CASSPSPGSSYEQYF
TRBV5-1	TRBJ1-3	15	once	CASSLGTGAGNTIYF
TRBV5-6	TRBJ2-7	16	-	CASSGLSGGRAGEQYF
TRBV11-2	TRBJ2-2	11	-	CASTSTGELFF
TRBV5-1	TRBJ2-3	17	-	CASSRMTSGGWTDTQYF
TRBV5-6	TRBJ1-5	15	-	CASSFYDRFNQPQHF
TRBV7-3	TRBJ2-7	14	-	CASSYSGKAYEQYF
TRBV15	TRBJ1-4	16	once	CATSNSIQGRDEKLFF
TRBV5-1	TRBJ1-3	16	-	CASSSGWGTTGNTIYF
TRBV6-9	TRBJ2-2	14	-	CASSPGRVDGELFF
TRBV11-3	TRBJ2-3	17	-	CASSLDGAGGSTDTQYF
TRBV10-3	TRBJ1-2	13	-	CAISDRGDRGYTF
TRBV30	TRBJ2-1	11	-	CAWSGTVRQFF